This TCR beta chain was retrieved from a study of cytomegalovirus exposure and HLA in healthy donors. Points from the study as a whole: The later analysis indicated that the majority of CMV-associated TCR beta chains appeared HLA-restricted. For most TCR beta V segments, an earlier analysis put the productive rate at about 87% or about 30% of the time.

The CDR3 loop spans 15 amino acids. Trimming cost V 5 bases and J 5 bases, with 18 bases left between them. Germline CDR1 reads MDHEN; CDR2 reads SYDVKM. PCR amplification relied on 60 Vbeta primers (plus 13 Jbeta primers). Method: immunoSEQ multiplex PCR; TCRdb's copy keeps in-frame clones and lacks some. The sample contains 100,000 to 140,000 clones, about 74% of which appear only once. Remarks on this clone: The antigen is undetermined.

The receptor was derived from a woman in her 40s in good health and CMV-seropositive. This chain uses TRBV28 with TRBJ2-5, with D possibly matching TRBD2 (6 bases). The sample taken for sequencing was PBMCs. Here the CDR3 DNA reads TGTGCCAGCAGTCCCTCTCTGGGGGGTTGGGAGACCCAGTACTTC. This sequence encodes CASSPSLGGWETQYF.